Each of the 20 T cell receptor beta chains below was sequenced from the same sample in a study of blood T cell repertoires in COVID-19 (TCRdb year 2020). The library was generated by the immunoSEQ multiplex PCR assay. TCRdb took this table from immuneACCESS and kept in-frame rearrangements with V and J called. Such tables lack part of the clones; where checked against another copy, unresolved V genes explain under half of the gap, and the rest is unexplained. This sample has approximately 180,000 clones in its table, and more than 75% of those were observed once. The ten largest clones capture around a sixth of the sample. The sequenced sample was peripheral blood. The receptors here all came from a person in their 70s with COVID-19, enrolled during active disease.

The chain couples TRBV19 to TRBJ1-1; 7 bases are a match to TRBD1. The CDR3 runs to 12 residues. Unmatched junction bases numbered 5, after V lost 5 bases and J lost 8 bases. CDR1 and CDR2 from the germline V gene are LNHDA and SQIVND (reference sequence). CDR3 protein: CASSPRTGEAFF. The CDR3 nucleotides read TGTGCCAGTAGTCCGAGGACAGGAGAAGCTTTCTTT.

The V call is TRBV6-2 or TRBV6-3, the J call TRBJ2-2; 7 nucleotides agree with TRBD2. Germline CDR1 MNHEY, CDR2 SVGEGT. The CDR3 runs to 16 residues. J was trimmed by 6 bases and V by 5 bases; bases with no gene match: 12. CDR3 sequence (DNA): TGTGCCAGCAGTACCCCTCGGGACTACGTACCCGGGGAGCTGTTTTTT. This gives the protein CASSTPRDYVPGELFF.

This sequence joins TRBV2 and TRBJ2-1; 13 bases line up with TRBD2. The CDR3 contains 16 residues. CDR1 and CDR2 from the germline V gene are SNHLY and FYNNEI. J lost 6 bases, V lost 6 bases, and 8 bases had no gene match. This chain's CDR3 is CASSSRGLAGPNEQFF. CDR3 sequence (DNA): TGTGCCAGCAGCAGCCGGGGACTAGCGGGACCCAATGAGCAGTTCTTC.

This chain connects TRBV5-4 to TRBJ2-7; TRBD1 matches 8 bases. The CDR3 consists of 13 residues. CDR1 is SGHNT and CDR2 is YYREEE in the germline V gene (reference sequence). With 3 bases clipped from V and 7 bases from J, the junction kept 6 bases outside the gene matches. As DNA, the CDR3 is TGTGCCAGCAGCTCGGACAGGGTTGGGGAGCAGTACTTC. Translating gives CASSSDRVGEQYF.

This clone was detected only once. The gene calls are TRBV19 and TRBJ2-5, with a weak D call TRBD2 (6 bases). V lost 5 bases to trimming and J lost 5 bases, with 9 bases between them. This CDR3 has 12 residues. The V gene's germline CDR1 is LNHDA and CDR2 SQIVND (reference sequence). CDR3 DNA: TGTGCCAGTAGTGCGGGGTGGGAGACCCAGTACTTC. It codes for CASSAGWETQYF. The full variable domain, completed using reference TRBV19 and TRBJ2-5, is DGGITQSPKYLFRKEGQNVTLSCEQNLNHDAMYWYRQDPGQGLRLIYYSQIVNDFQKGDIAEGYSVSREKKESFPLTVTSAQKNPTAFYLCASSAGWETQYFGPGTRLLVL.

The J gene is TRBJ1-5, the V gene TRBV28; D unclear. CDR3 length: 14 amino acids. Trimming left V 0 bases short and J 3 bases short, with 6 bases between. Germline assignment: CDR1 MDHEN and CDR2 SYDVKM. For the CDR3, the DNA is TGTGCCAGCAGTTTATGGCGTGACAATCAGCCCCAGCATTTT. This gives the protein CASSLWRDNQPQHF.

The genes are TRBV28 and TRBJ1-1; 7 nucleotides agree with TRBD1. The trim removed 10 bases at V and 6 bases at J, leaving 14 bases unmatched. CDR3 length equals 14 residues. CDR1 and CDR2 (germline): MDHEN, SYDVKM. DNA of the CDR3: TGTGCCACCCACTCCCAGGGGGAGGTCCCTGAAGCTTTCTTT. Translated: CATHSQGEVPEAFF.

This chain connects TRBV5-1 to TRBJ1-1; 7 bases are shared with TRBD1. This CDR3 region has 16 residues. CDR1 is SGHRS and CDR2 is YFSETQ in the germline V gene. Trimming removed 5 bases from V and 1 base from J; junction bases left unmatched: 11. The CDR3 sequence is CASRPETGSGNTEAFF. The CDR3 bases are TGCGCCAGCAGGCCAGAGACAGGGTCTGGGAACACTGAAGCTTTCTTT.

This chain uses TRBV2 with TRBJ1-2; maybe TRBD1 (6 bases). This CDR3 comprises 10 residues. CDR1 and CDR2 from the germline V gene are SNHLY and FYNNEI. Trimming stripped 6 bases from V and 13 bases from J, with 12 bases between. The CDR3 nucleotides are TGTGCCAGCAGCTACAGGGCAGCCACCTTC. Amino acid sequence: CASSYRAATF. Looking up the rest from reference TRBV2 and TRBJ1-2 gives the full variable domain: EPEVTQTPSHQVTQMGQEVILRCVPISNHLYFYWYRQILGQKVEFLVSFYNNEISEKSEIFDDQFSVERPDGSNFTLKIRSTKLEDSAMYFCASSYRAATFGSGTRLTVV.

The count of this clone is one. The chain employs TRBV18 and TRBJ1-3; 8 bases fit TRBD1. Germline lookup yields CDR1 KGHSH and CDR2 LQKENI. The CDR3 totals 17 residues. With 0 bases clipped from V and 2 bases from J, the junction kept 6 bases outside the gene matches. CDR3 bases: TGTGCCAGCTCACCACCGATAGGACAGGGAGCTGGAAACACCATATATTTT. It encodes CASSPPIGQGAGNTIYF.

This clone was seen once. V gene TRBV12-3 or TRBV12-4 combines with J gene TRBJ1-4; a weak D match, TRBD1 (5 bases). The CDR3 sequence is 13 residues long. V shed 2 bases and J shed 8 bases, with 9 bases lying between them. The chain's CDR3 is CASSLQGREKLFF. The DNA of the CDR3 is TGTGCCAGCAGTTTACAGGGCAGGGAAAAACTGTTTTTT.

This clone was seen ten or more times. This chain links TRBV28 with TRBJ2-7; 9 bases map to TRBD1. V shed 3 bases, J shed 7 bases, and the junction held 4 bases outside the gene matches. CDR1 is MDHEN, CDR2 SYDVKM, per germline. The CDR3 loop spans 13 amino acids. The CDR3 sequence is CASSFRGQGEQYF. In DNA form, the CDR3 reads TGTGCCAGCAGTTTTAGGGGACAGGGAGAGCAGTACTTC.

This rearrangement joins TRBV5-4 to TRBJ1-6, with 8 bases lining up with TRBD1. Germline trimming cut 0 bases from V and 9 bases from J; bases unmatched to any gene: 8. Germline V gives CDR1 SGHNT, CDR2 YYREEE (reference sequence). This CDR3 is built from 16 residues. Here the CDR3 reads CASSLAGQGGFSPLHF. The DNA for the CDR3 is TGTGCCAGCAGCTTGGCCGGACAGGGCGGCTTTTCACCCCTCCACTTT. Full variable domain (missing parts from reference TRBV5-4 and TRBJ1-6): ETGVTQSPTHLIKTRGQQVTLRCSSQSGHNTVSWYQQALGQGPQFIFQYYREEENGRGNFPPRFSGLQFPNYSSELNVNALELDDSALYLCASSLAGQGGFSPLHFGNGTRLTVT.

The J gene is TRBJ1-1, the V gene TRBV19; TRBD1 is a possible D gene (6 bases). Between the trimmed V and J ends, which lost 5 bases and 0 bases, there was a span of 13 bases. The CDR3 sequence is 15 residues long. Germline V gene sequence: CDR1 LNHDA, CDR2 SQIVND (reference sequence). The CDR3 DNA is TGTGCCAGTAGTCTCGACAGGAACGTGAACACTGAAGCTTTCTTT. Protein sequence: CASSLDRNVNTEAFF.

The chain links TRBV19 to TRBJ2-1; D is possibly TRBD1 (6 bases). Germline V gene sequence: CDR1 LNHDA, CDR2 SQIVND (reference sequence). The CDR3 runs to 13 residues. Trimming left V 10 bases short and J 7 bases short, with 17 bases between. CDR3 loop: CATASGASNEQFF. The CDR3, as DNA: TGTGCCACCGCTTCAGGGGCGTCAAATGAGCAGTTCTTC.

The gene calls are TRBV19 and TRBJ1-2; D unresolved. Between the trimmed V and J ends, which lost 3 bases and 0 bases, there was a span of 8 bases. This CDR3 contains 14 residues. CDR1 is LNHDA, CDR2 SQIVND, per germline (reference sequence). The CDR3: CASSIGGPNYGYTF. In nucleotides, the CDR3 is TGTGCCAGTAGTATCGGAGGCCCTAACTATGGCTACACCTTC.

This clone was counted at least ten times. V is TRBV27 and J is TRBJ2-7; 7 nucleotides match TRBD2. Germline V gene data show CDR1 as MNHEY and CDR2 as SMNVEV (reference sequence). J gave up 4 bases and V 5 bases, and 11 bases lay outside the gene matches. The CDR3 runs to 15 residues. The CDR3, as DNA: TGTGCCAGCAGTCGAACCGGCGGGGGAGGATACGAGCAGTACTTC. Translation: CASSRTGGGGYEQYF.

The rearrangement uses TRBV7-8 and TRBJ1-1; TRBD1 matches 8 bases. Germline V gene lookup returns CDR1 SGHVS and CDR2 FQNEAQ. The CDR3 has 15 residues. Germline trimming cut 6 bases from V and 0 bases from J; bases unmatched to any gene: 6. Written as DNA, the CDR3 is TGTGCCAGCAGTCAGGGGGCGTTCGTGAACACTGAAGCTTTCTTT. Amino acids: CASSQGAFVNTEAFF. Full variable domain (rest looked up from reference TRBV7-8 and TRBJ1-1): GAGVSQSPRYKVAKRGQDVALRCDPISGHVSLFWYQQALGQGPEFLTYFQNEAQLDKSGLPSDRFFAERPEGSVSTLKIQRTQQEDSAVYLCASSQGAFVNTEAFFGQGTRLTVV.

The CDR3 DNA is TGTGCCAGCAGCTTAGAACAGGGGGTAGCAGATACGCAGTATTTT. This codes for CASSLEQGVADTQYF. This sequence joins TRBV7-2 and TRBJ2-3, with TRBD1 matching over 8 bases. V shed 1 base, J shed 4 bases, and the junction held 4 bases outside the gene matches. The CDR3 length is 15 residues. Germline CDR1 reads SGHTA; CDR2 reads FQGNSA.

This chain uses TRBV5-8 with TRBJ2-7; the D gene is possibly TRBD1 (5 bases). The CDR3 is made up of 12 amino acids. From germline, CDR1 is SGHTS and CDR2 YDEGEE. V dropped 3 bases and J dropped 7 bases, with 11 bases sitting between them. Here the CDR3 reads CASSSRVGEQYF. CDR3 nucleotides: TGTGCCAGCAGCTCCAGGGTGGGGGAGCAGTACTTC.